What follows are 15 T cell receptor beta chains derived from one specimen sequenced in a study of cytomegalovirus exposure and HLA in healthy donors. PCR involved 60 Vbeta and 13 Jbeta primers. The protocol was immunoSEQ multiplex PCR, while the TCRdb copy is restricted to in-frame clones and leaves out a portion. The sample carries about 200,000 clones, around three quarters recorded once. Sequencing was carried out using PBMCs. These receptors originate from a woman aged 25 to 45 in good health and CMV-seropositive.

V is TRBV5-8 and J is TRBJ1-2; D remains ambiguous. The length of the CDR3 is 15 residues. V was cut by 2 bases and J by 1 base, with 12 bases left in between. From germline, CDR1 is SGHTS and CDR2 YDEGEE. This CDR3 reads CASSLPGRYNYGYTF. The CDR3 region has the DNA TGTGCCAGCAGCTTACCGGGTCGCTATAACTATGGCTACACCTTC.

This clone was observed a handful of times. The chain links TRBV6-6 to TRBJ1-6; TRBD1 aligns across 8 bases. The CDR3 is 14 residues long. Germline V gene data show CDR1 as MNHNY and CDR2 as SVGAGI (reference sequence). The trim removed 4 bases at V and 7 bases at J, leaving 3 bases unmatched. Written as DNA, the CDR3 is TGTGCCAGCAGTTTCAGGGGGCAAAATTCACCCCTCCACTTT. It yields the protein CASSFRGQNSPLHF.

This clone has only one observation. The rearrangement links TRBV5-1 to TRBJ1-1; tentatively, D is TRBD1 (6 bases). The V gene lost 7 bases and the J gene lost 1 base, with 8 bases spanning the gap. The CDR3 contains 12 residues. Germline V lookup: CDR1 SGHRS, CDR2 YFSETQ. CDR3 bases: TGCGCCAGCCGGACAGAGAACACTGAAGCTTTCTTT. Translated, it gives CASRTENTEAFF.

The V and J genes are TRBV2 and TRBJ1-5; 9 nucleotides line up with TRBD1. Losses at the gene ends were 6 bases for V and 7 bases for J; bases not matched to a gene: 7. Germline loops: CDR1 SNHLY, CDR2 FYNNEI. This CDR3 contains 14 residues. CDR3 loop: CASREGQGMQPQHF. CDR3 sequence (DNA): TGTGCCAGCAGAGAGGGACAGGGAATGCAGCCCCAGCATTTT.

The rearrangement uses TRBV7-3 and TRBJ1-6, with D possibly being TRBD1 (6 bases). Germline CDR1 is SGHTA and CDR2 is FQGTGA. The CDR3 spans 15 residues. V was pared by 1 base and J by 6 bases, with 10 bases between. DNA of the CDR3: TGTGCCAGCAGCTTAATGTCCAGGGGTAATTCACCCCTCCACTTT. The encoded protein is CASSLMSRGNSPLHF. Supplemented by reference TRBV7-3 and TRBJ1-6, the full variable domain reads GAGVSQTPSNKVTEKGKYVELRCDPISGHTALYWYRQSLGQGPEFLIYFQGTGAADDSGLPNDRFFAVRPEGSVSTLKIQRTERGDSAVYLCASSLMSRGNSPLHFGNGTRLTVT.

The chain carries TRBV27 and TRBJ2-7; no definite D call. CDR1 MNHEY and CDR2 SMNVEV come from the germline V gene (reference sequence). This CDR3 is built from 13 residues. The V and J ends lost 4 bases and 3 bases respectively, with 10 bases between them. The CDR3 DNA reads TGTGCCAGCAGTTGGGTAGGCGGCTACGAGCAGTACTTC. This sequence encodes CASSWVGGYEQYF.

This clone was observed a few times. The rearrangement joins TRBV18 to TRBJ1-1; perhaps TRBD1 as D (6 bases). CDR3 length equals 14 residues. Per the germline V gene, CDR1 is KGHSH and CDR2 is LQKENI. The germline V and J ends were trimmed by 3 bases and 5 bases, with 13 bases remaining between them. CDR3 protein: CASSPSGTQTEAFF. In nucleotides, the CDR3 is TGTGCCAGCTCACCCTCGGGGACACAAACTGAAGCTTTCTTT.

This rearrangement joins TRBV27 to TRBJ2-2, with 7 positions matching TRBD1. The CDR3 totals 12 residues. The germline V gene encodes CDR1 MNHEY and CDR2 SMNVEV (reference sequence). With V trimmed by 6 bases and J by 6 bases, 1 base remained unmatched. The chain's CDR3 is CASRTGPGELFF. CDR3 sequence (DNA): TGTGCCAGCAGGACAGGGCCCGGGGAGCTGTTTTTT.

The CDR3 DNA sequence: TGTGCCAGCAGCCAAGAGCGGGACAGGGGAGCAGATACGCAGTATTTT. Protein product: CASSQERDRGADTQYF. This sequence joins TRBV14 and TRBJ2-3; 10 bases line up with TRBD1. CDR3 length equals 16 residues. Germline trimming cut 0 bases from V and 4 bases from J; bases unmatched to any gene: 4. Germline V gene data show CDR1 as SGHDN and CDR2 as FVKESK.

The rearrangement joins TRBV11-2 to TRBJ1-5; 7 nucleotides match TRBD1. J was trimmed by 4 bases and V by 4 bases; bases with no gene match: 1. The germline V gene encodes CDR1 SGHAT and CDR2 FQNNGV. This CDR3 has 13 residues. CDR3: CASSSGQNQPQHF. For the CDR3, the DNA is TGTGCCAGCAGCTCGGGACAGAATCAGCCCCAGCATTTT.

The chain joins TRBV9 to TRBJ2-7, with a weak D call TRBD2 (6 bases). The CDR3 has 15 amino acids. V lost 0 bases to trimming and J lost 3 bases, with 13 bases between them. The germline V gene encodes CDR1 SGDLS and CDR2 YYNGEE. The CDR3 coding sequence is TGTGCCAGCAGCGTAGTGGTCTCGGGGGACTACGAGCAGTACTTC. Encoded protein: CASSVVVSGDYEQYF.

The chain is built from TRBV7-3 and TRBJ2-2; D is unresolved. CDR1 and CDR2 (germline): SGHTA, FQGTGA. Trimming stripped 5 bases from V and 5 bases from J, with 9 bases between. CDR3 length equals 13 residues. CDR3: CASSRELTGELFF. The CDR3 region has the DNA TGTGCCAGCAGCCGAGAACTGACCGGGGAGCTGTTTTTT.

The chain recombines TRBV2 with TRBJ2-2; 11 positions agree with TRBD2. CDR1 is SNHLY, CDR2 FYNNEI, per germline. With V trimmed by 4 bases and J by 6 bases, 7 bases remained unmatched. This CDR3 has 16 amino acids. CDR3 sequence reads: CASSVGTSGYAGELFF. In nucleotides, the CDR3 is TGTGCCAGCAGTGTCGGGACTAGCGGATACGCCGGGGAGCTGTTTTTT.

This sequence joins TRBV5-6 and TRBJ1-2, with D possibly matching TRBD1 (5 bases). With 5 bases removed from V and 5 bases from J, the gap between germline ends came to 10 bases. Germline CDR1 is SGHDT and CDR2 is YYEEEE. The CDR3 runs to 12 residues. The CDR3 region is CASRGGEYGYTF. CDR3 bases: TGTGCCAGCAGGGGGGGGGAATATGGCTACACCTTC.

V and J are TRBV2 and TRBJ1-1; TRBD1 matches 10 bases. Germline values: CDR1 SNHLY, CDR2 FYNNEI. The junction had 6 bases not matched to a gene; V was cut back by 4 bases and J by 4 bases. This CDR3 is built from 15 residues. The CDR3 DNA follows: TGTGCCAGCAGTGTCGGGGGACAGGGGAGCACTGAAGCTTTCTTT. Amino acid sequence: CASSVGGQGSTEAFF.